This T cell receptor beta chain is drawn from a study of cytomegalovirus exposure and HLA in healthy donors. Study-level background: As released early, the data held roughly 85 million unique TCRs from HLA-typed donors.

Study-level findings and limits: TRBV6-2, TRBV6-3 and some other V segments were excluded as indistinguishable.

This clone occurred once. Its target is not known. Trimming removed 6 bases from V and 4 bases from J; junction bases left unmatched: 6. This CDR3 is built from 15 residues. Germline values: CDR1 MDHEN, CDR2 SYDVKM. Use of 60 Vbeta and 13 Jbeta primers characterized the PCR. The data were produced by immunoSEQ multiplex PCR, yet TCRdb's version contains in-frame clones alone and is incomplete. The top ten clones hold 11% of a sample with tens of thousands of clones, around 70% of them seen once. Despite likely unrecorded immune exposures, the donors were nominally healthy at the time of sampling. Sequencing input: PBMCs. This receptor was taken from a middle-aged woman in good health and CMV-seropositive. V gene TRBV28 combines with J gene TRBJ1-5; TRBD1 matches 10 bases. CDR3 DNA: TGTGCCAGCAGATATTCGGACAGGGGGAATCAGCCCCAGCATTTT. This translates into CASRYSDRGNQPQHF.